The clone carrying this TCR beta chain was observed a few times. Its antigen is not identified. All of the isolated RNA was reverse transcribed, so expressed TCRB transcripts were sequenced. The data were produced by immunoSEQ multiplex PCR, yet TCRdb's version contains in-frame clones alone and is incomplete. The sample shows around 280,000 clones, about 15% of them seen only once. This sample was taken from a study of beta chain features in type 1 diabetes. Study conclusions and caveats: More deletions and fewer insertions at VDJ junctions were found in patients with type 1 diabetes. Naive, central memory and regulatory TCRB repertoires appeared more similar among patients than healthy donors. Moderate yet significant TCRB CDR3 shortening was seen in Type 1 diabetes patients in all four CD4+ subsets. The analysis here could not establish whether HLA type shapes TCRB rearrangement.

Sorting with CD45RO/CCR7/CD25/CD127/CD95/CD27 yielded naive, central memory, regulatory and stem-like memory CD4+ cells. The TCR originated in a man aged 18 to 29 with type 1 diabetes. What was sequenced was naive CD4+ T cells from blood.

CDR3 protein: CASSPLGQGTGSSYNEQFF. The DNA for the CDR3 is TGTGCCAGCTCACCACTTGGACAGGGGACCGGGAGCTCCTACAATGAGCAGTTCTTC. The chain recombines TRBV18 with TRBJ2-1; 9 positions agree with TRBD1. V lost 1 base, J lost 0 bases, and 10 bases stayed unmatched. CDR1 and CDR2 from the germline V gene are KGHSH and LQKENI. The CDR3 runs to 19 residues.